The present T cell receptor (beta chain) was sequenced within a study of cytomegalovirus exposure and HLA in healthy donors. Study-wide results and limits: Evidence from a later analysis indicated that most CMV-associated TCR beta chains looked HLA-restricted.

About this clone itself: What it recognizes is unknown.

Vbeta (60) and Jbeta (13) primers were used in the PCR. Libraries were prepared by immunoSEQ multiplex PCR; TCRdb keeps only in-frame clonotypes and omits some of them. The table has roughly 54,000 clones, less than 85% seen once. Per the germline V gene, CDR1 is LGHNA and CDR2 is YSLEER. This CDR3 is 14 amino acids long. The V and J ends lost 0 bases and 6 bases, in that order; junction bases with no gene match: 3. The chain combines TRBV4-3 with TRBJ1-2; 8 bases fit TRBD1. Sequenced input: PBMCs. The clonotype originates from a woman aged 55-75 years in good health and CMV-seropositive. This chain's CDR3 is CASSQDAGGDGYTF. The CDR3 nucleotides are TGCGCCAGCAGCCAAGACGCAGGGGGCGATGGCTACACCTTC.